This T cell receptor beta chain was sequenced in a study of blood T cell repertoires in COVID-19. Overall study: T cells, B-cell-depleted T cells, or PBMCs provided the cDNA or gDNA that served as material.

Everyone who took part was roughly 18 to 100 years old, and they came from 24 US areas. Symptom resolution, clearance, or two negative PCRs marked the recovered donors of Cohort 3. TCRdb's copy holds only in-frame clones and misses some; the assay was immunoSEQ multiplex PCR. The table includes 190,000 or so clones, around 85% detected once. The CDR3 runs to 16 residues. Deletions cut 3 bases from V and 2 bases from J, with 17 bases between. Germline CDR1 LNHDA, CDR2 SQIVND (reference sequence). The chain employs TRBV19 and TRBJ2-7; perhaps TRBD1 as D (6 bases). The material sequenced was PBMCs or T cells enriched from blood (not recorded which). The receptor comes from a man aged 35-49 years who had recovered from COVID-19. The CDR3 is CASSIVQGISTYEQYF. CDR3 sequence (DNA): TGTGCCAGTAGTATCGTCCAGGGGATCTCCACCTACGAGCAGTACTTC.